This passage covers 21 T cell receptor beta chains from one sample sequenced in a study of patients and donors after allogeneic stem cell transplantation. One entry per CDR3 protein results from TCRdb running MiXCR on the RT-PCR reads. The repertoire holds roughly 940,000 distinct CDR3 sequences, with roughly 17% as singletons. The material sequenced was blood, either unsorted or a sorted T cell fraction (not recorded which). Source of these receptors: a human donor who was either an allogeneic HSCT recipient or a stem cell or donor lymphocyte infusion donor (not recorded which). It is not recorded whose cells these are; they may come from a transplant donor.

A few counts support this clonotype. V and J are TRBV5-1 and TRBJ2-1, with 8 bases aligning to TRBD1. CDR3 length: 16 residues. The J segment lost 6 bases and the V segment lost 4 bases, leaving 12 bases of the junction unmatched. CDR1 is SGHRS and CDR2 is YFSETQ in the germline V gene. The CDR3 spells CASSLRPGTGLNEQFF. The CDR3 DNA sequence: TGCGCCAGCAGCCTACGACCCGGGACAGGCCTCAATGAGCAGTTCTTC.

This clonotype was observed a few times. The rearrangement links TRBV11-3 to TRBJ1-3; D unresolved. V gave up 6 bases and J gave up 3 bases, with 15 bases separating them. In germline, CDR1 is SGHNT, CDR2 YENEEA. The CDR3 has 15 residues. CDR3 amino acids: CASSGPYPFGNTIYF. As DNA, the CDR3 is TGTGCCAGCAGTGGGCCGTACCCGTTTGGAAACACCATATATTTT.

Only a few counts were recorded for this clonotype. Here the CDR3 reads CASSYGDRMNEQFF. The CDR3 bases are TGTGCCAGCAGTTACGGGGACAGAATGAATGAGCAGTTCTTC. The chain employs TRBV6-5 and TRBJ2-1, with TRBD1 matching over 7 bases. With V trimmed by 2 bases and J by 7 bases, 5 bases remained unmatched. CDR1 and CDR2 from the germline V gene are MNHEY and SVGAGI. The CDR3 sequence is 14 residues long.

This clonotype was picked up a small number of times. CDR3 DNA sequence: TGTGCCAGCAGCAGAGGGGTGTTTGAGCAGTTCTTC. Translation gives CASSRGVFEQFF. The chain joins TRBV4-2 to TRBJ2-1; D is possibly TRBD1 or TRBD2 (5 bases each). Trimming pared 5 bases from V and 9 bases from J, leaving 11 bases between. This CDR3 spans 12 amino acids. Germline CDR1 and CDR2: LGHNA and YNFKEQ.

This clonotype was recorded a few times. The V gene is TRBV6-2 or TRBV6-3, the J gene TRBJ2-7; 10 positions match TRBD2. V trimming: 4 bases; J trimming: 6 bases; junction bases outside the gene matches: 6. The germline gives CDR1 MNHEY, CDR2 SVGEGT. The CDR3 sequence is 14 residues long. The CDR3, as DNA: TGTGCCAGCAGTTTTCTAGCGGGAGTTGGCGAGCAGTACTTC. Encoded protein: CASSFLAGVGEQYF.

This clonotype occurred many times. J is TRBJ2-3 and V is TRBV4-3; the match to TRBD2 covers 8 bases. Germline V lookup: CDR1 LGHNA, CDR2 YSLEER. The V and J ends lost 1 base and 4 bases, in that order; junction bases with no gene match: 4. The CDR3 covers 15 residues. CDR3 region: CASSQGLAIPDTQYF. Written as DNA, the CDR3 is TGCGCCAGCAGCCAAGGACTAGCGATCCCAGATACGCAGTATTTT.

The chain is built from TRBV29-1 and TRBJ1-1; possible D gene TRBD1, 6 bases. The CDR3 has 14 amino acids. V dropped 0 bases and J dropped 5 bases, with 13 bases sitting between them. The germline CDR1 and CDR2 sequences are SQVTM and ANQGSEA. This chain's CDR3 is CSVEDRKGGTEAFF. The DNA for the CDR3 is TGCAGCGTTGAAGATAGGAAGGGGGGGACTGAAGCTTTCTTT.

This clonotype has only a few counts. The rearrangement joins TRBV5-1 to TRBJ2-3, with TRBD1 as a possible D gene (6 bases). V shed 3 bases and J shed 8 bases, with 10 bases lying between them. This CDR3 has 12 amino acids. CDR1 is SGHRS and CDR2 is YFSETQ in the germline V gene. The CDR3 protein is CASSSTGPTQYF. CDR3 nucleotides: TGCGCCAGCAGCTCGACAGGACCTACGCAGTATTTT.

This clonotype was found a few times. J is TRBJ2-7 and V is TRBV4-1, with TRBD1 identical over 8 bases. J lost 4 bases, V lost 4 bases, and 9 bases had no gene match. Germline CDR1 reads MGHRA; CDR2 reads YSYEKL. The CDR3 is 15 amino acids. CDR3 DNA: TGCGCCAGCAGCCCCACGCAACAGGGGGATTACGAGCAGTACTTC. Encoded protein: CASSPTQQGDYEQYF.

This clonotype was seen more than once but under ten times. This chain links TRBV10-3 with TRBJ2-3; 7 positions agree with TRBD2. The J segment lost 9 bases and the V segment lost 0 bases, leaving 3 bases of the junction unmatched. In germline, CDR1 is ENHRY, CDR2 SYGVKD. This CDR3 has 13 amino acids. Written as DNA, the CDR3 is TGTGCCATCAGTGAGTCAGAGCGGGGAACGCAGTATTTT. Protein sequence: CAISESERGTQYF.

This clonotype was seen a few times. This sequence joins TRBV11-2 and TRBJ2-3; D possibly uses TRBD1 or TRBD2 (5 bases each). This CDR3 spans 16 amino acids. Germline V gene data show CDR1 as SGHAT and CDR2 as FQNNGV. V lost 0 bases, J lost 11 bases, and 21 bases lay in between. DNA for the CDR3: TGTGCCAGCAGCTTAGAAGTGGGTCGAGGGAAGGGGAAGCAGTATTTT. It encodes CASSLEVGRGKGKQYF.

The CDR3 protein is CASSYPRTGMGDTEAFF. The CDR3 coding sequence is TGTGCCAGCAGTTACCCCAGGACAGGGATGGGGGACACTGAAGCTTTCTTT. This chain joins TRBV6-5 and TRBJ1-1, with 8 bases aligning to TRBD1. V shed 2 bases, J shed 3 bases, and the junction held 11 bases outside the gene matches. CDR1 is MNHEY and CDR2 is SVGAGI in the germline V gene. The CDR3 is made up of 17 amino acids.

This clonotype appeared a few times. The chain employs TRBV2 and TRBJ1-1; D is perhaps TRBD1 (5 bases). Germline lookup yields CDR1 SNHLY and CDR2 FYNNEI. The CDR3 runs to 14 residues. The V end lost 3 bases, the J end lost 1 base, and 9 bases lay between the germline ends. The chain's CDR3 is CASSDLGENTEAFF. CDR3 DNA: TGTGCCAGCAGTGATCTGGGGGAGAACACTGAAGCTTTCTTT.

In this sample, this clonotype turned up a few times. This chain's CDR3 is CASSHRVLGNQPQHF. The CDR3 DNA reads as TGCGCCAGCAGCCACAGGGTTTTGGGCAATCAGCCCCAGCATTTT. The chain recombines TRBV4-3 with TRBJ1-5, with D maybe TRBD1 (5 bases). Trimming cost V 3 bases and J 2 bases, with 11 bases left between them. The CDR3 has 15 residues. Per germline, CDR1 LGHNA and CDR2 YSLEER.

The V and J genes are TRBV5-1 and TRBJ1-1; D gene ambiguous. This CDR3 is built from 14 residues. V dropped 1 base and J dropped 1 base, with 8 bases sitting between them. Germline lookup yields CDR1 SGHRS and CDR2 YFSETQ. DNA of the CDR3: TGCGCCAGCAGCTTGTCGGGCACGAACACTGAAGCTTTCTTT. Protein product: CASSLSGTNTEAFF.

This sequence joins TRBV7-9 and TRBJ1-1; D is ambiguous. Germline V gene sequence: CDR1 SEHNR, CDR2 FQNEAQ (reference sequence). Trimming took off 6 bases at V and 2 bases at J, with 10 bases between the two ends. The length of the CDR3 is 13 residues. The CDR3 DNA reads as TGTGCCAGCAGGCCGAATAATAACACTGAAGCTTTCTTT. Its translation is CASRPNNNTEAFF. Full variable domain (remainder filled in from reference TRBV7-9 and TRBJ1-1): DTGVSQNPRHKITKRGQNVTFRCDPISEHNRLYWYRQTLGQGPEFLTYFQNEAQLEKSRLLSDRFSAERPKGSFSTLEIQRTEQGDSAMYLCASRPNNNTEAFFGQGTRLTVV.

This clonotype has a count of ten or more. The rearrangement links TRBV12-3 or TRBV12-4 to TRBJ2-5; possible D gene TRBD2, 6 bases. V lost 6 bases and J 5 bases, leaving 16 bases between the germline ends. The length of the CDR3 is 14 residues. Here the CDR3 reads CASRGLSGGETQYF. The CDR3 DNA reads as TGTGCCAGCAGAGGACTGTCCGGAGGGGAGACCCAGTACTTC.

V is TRBV12-3 or TRBV12-4 and J is TRBJ1-5; D may be TRBD1 (6 bases). Trimming shortened V by 5 bases and J by 7 bases, and 18 bases separated the two germline ends. The CDR3 is 15 amino acids. In DNA form, the CDR3 reads TGTGCCAGCAGTCTCAGAGGGGGAGAGAAGCAGCCCCAGCATTTT. Translated, it gives CASSLRGGEKQPQHF.

This rearrangement joins TRBV5-1 to TRBJ2-5, with 10 bases matching TRBD2. The germline CDR1 and CDR2 sequences are SGHRS and YFSETQ. The CDR3 contains 16 residues. J lost 4 bases, V lost 0 bases, and 6 bases had no gene match. The DNA for the CDR3 is TGCGCCAGCAGCTTGGAGCCTAGCGGGAGATTAGAGACCCAGTACTTC. It codes for CASSLEPSGRLETQYF.

The chain recombines TRBV20-1 with TRBJ2-4; 7 positions agree with TRBD1. Per germline, CDR1 DFQATT and CDR2 SNEGSKA (reference sequence). J lost 2 bases, V lost 3 bases, and 7 bases had no gene match. The CDR3 runs to 15 residues. The CDR3 DNA follows: TGCAGTGCTAGTCAGGGACAGACTTCCAAAAACATTCAGTACTTC. Its translation: CSASQGQTSKNIQYF.

This chain links TRBV6-1 with TRBJ1-5; a possible D gene is TRBD1 (5 bases). Looked up from germline, CDR1 is MNHNS and CDR2 is SASEGT. V lost 6 bases to trimming and J lost 7 bases, with 13 bases between them. CDR3 length: 13 residues. CDR3 DNA sequence: TGTGCCAGCAGCCAAGGGTGGGGGCAGCCCCAGCATTTT. Encoded protein: CASSQGWGQPQHF.